The rows below give T cell receptor beta chains drawn from one sample of a study of shared clonotypes between healthy human individuals. Clones were read by immunoSEQ multiplex PCR, and TCRdb kept only the in-frame ones, dropping some. The data hold millions of clones, with approximately 94% observed a single time. The sample taken for sequencing was naive CD8+ T cells from PBMCs. The receptors originated from a man between 18 and 35 years old in good health. Some clones in this sample may be carry-over from other donors' samples. The CDR3 runs from the conserved cysteine through the conserved F or W. The order of the fields is CDR3 DNA, CDR3 protein, D gene, V gene, J gene, clone size. D genes are given only for firm matches. Some rows mark clone size as missing; the rest say once, few, many or name a class of expanded clone.

CDR3nt: TGTGCCAGCAGTGACCTACGGACAGTGTTCGATGAGCAGTTCTTC; CDR3aa: CASSDLRTVFDEQFF; d_gene: -; v_gene: TRBV6-1; j_gene: TRBJ2-1; abundance: -
CDR3nt: TGTGCCAGCAGCACTACGGGACTAGCGGGGGGCTCCTACAATGAGCAGTTCTTC; CDR3aa: CASSTTGLAGGSYNEQFF; d_gene: TRBD2; v_gene: TRBV7-9; j_gene: TRBJ2-1; abundance: -
CDR3nt: TGCGCCAGCAGCCATACAATCTCCGCTAGCGGGAGTCTCGGTGAGCAGTTCTTC; CDR3aa: CASSHTISASGSLGEQFF; d_gene: TRBD2; v_gene: TRBV4-1; j_gene: TRBJ2-1; abundance: -
CDR3nt: TGCGCCAGCAGTCCCGACAGATACACTGAAGCTTTCTTT; CDR3aa: CASSPDRYTEAFF; d_gene: -; v_gene: TRBV4-1; j_gene: TRBJ1-1; abundance: -
CDR3nt: TGCGCCAGCAGCGTCCGGGACTTATACGAGCAGTACTTC; CDR3aa: CASSVRDLYEQYF; d_gene: -; v_gene: TRBV5-1; j_gene: TRBJ2-7; abundance: -
CDR3nt: TGTGCCACCAGCAGAGATTACACAGGGGAATGGGGCGGTCAGCCCCAGCATTTT; CDR3aa: CATSRDYTGEWGGQPQHF; d_gene: TRBD1; v_gene: TRBV15; j_gene: TRBJ1-5; abundance: -
CDR3nt: TGTGCCAGCACCCCGGATCCCGGCAATCAGCCCCAGCATTTT; CDR3aa: CASTPDPGNQPQHF; d_gene: -; v_gene: TRBV28; j_gene: TRBJ1-5; abundance: -
CDR3nt: TGTGCCACCAGCGGGGGGTTCGAGAGCAATCAGCCCCAGCATTTT; CDR3aa: CATSGGFESNQPQHF; d_gene: -; v_gene: TRBV15; j_gene: TRBJ1-5; abundance: -
CDR3nt: TGTGCCAGCAGCGAACCTAGGATGAACACTGAAGCTTTCTTT; CDR3aa: CASSEPRMNTEAFF; d_gene: -; v_gene: TRBV7-2; j_gene: TRBJ1-1; abundance: -
CDR3nt: TGTGCCAGCTCACCACGCACCTACGAGCAGTACTTC; CDR3aa: CASSPRTYEQYF; d_gene: -; v_gene: TRBV18; j_gene: TRBJ2-7; abundance: -
CDR3nt: TGTGCCCAATTAGATGGGGCCAACGTCCTGACTTTC; CDR3aa: CAQLDGANVLTF; d_gene: -; v_gene: TRBV30; j_gene: TRBJ2-6; abundance: -
CDR3nt: TGCAGCGCCACCCCGGGACAGGGGGGCGATGGCTACACCTTC; CDR3aa: CSATPGQGGDGYTF; d_gene: TRBD1; v_gene: TRBV29-1; j_gene: TRBJ1-2; abundance: -
CDR3nt: TGCGCCAGCAGTCCCGGGACAGGGGGATACGAGCAGTACTTC; CDR3aa: CASSPGTGGYEQYF; d_gene: TRBD1; v_gene: TRBV5-1; j_gene: TRBJ2-7; abundance: -
CDR3nt: TGTGCCAGCAGCTTATTTCAGGGGATGAACACTGAAGCTTTCTTT; CDR3aa: CASSLFQGMNTEAFF; d_gene: -; v_gene: TRBV7-9; j_gene: TRBJ1-1; abundance: -
CDR3nt: TGTGCCAGCAGTGAAGGAGGGAAAGCGGGAGGGTTTGGCACAGATACGCAGTATTTT; CDR3aa: CASSEGGKAGGFGTDTQYF; d_gene: TRBD2; v_gene: TRBV6-1; j_gene: TRBJ2-3; abundance: -
CDR3nt: TGCGCCAGCAGACTGTCTGCTAGAGGTGGGAACGAGCAGTACTTC; CDR3aa: CASRLSARGGNEQYF; d_gene: -; v_gene: TRBV10-1; j_gene: TRBJ2-7; abundance: -
CDR3nt: TGTGCCAGCAGGGTAGGGACCGCCAAAAACATTCAGTACTTC; CDR3aa: CASRVGTAKNIQYF; d_gene: -; v_gene: TRBV6-1; j_gene: TRBJ2-4; abundance: -
CDR3nt: TGTGCCAGCAGTCCGAGTCTGGCCGATACCTCCTACGAGCAGTACTTC; CDR3aa: CASSPSLADTSYEQYF; d_gene: -; v_gene: TRBV27; j_gene: TRBJ2-7; abundance: -
CDR3nt: TGTGCCAGCAGCGTATTACTAGCGGTATCCTACAATGAGCAGTTCTTC; CDR3aa: CASSVLLAVSYNEQFF; d_gene: TRBD2; v_gene: TRBV9; j_gene: TRBJ2-1; abundance: -
CDR3nt: TGTGCCAGTCGTAGGGTGCCCCTCCCCAGGGAAAGCGATGAGCAGTTCTTC; CDR3aa: CASRRVPLPRESDEQFF; d_gene: -; v_gene: TRBV19; j_gene: TRBJ2-1; abundance: -
CDR3nt: TGTGCCAGCAGTTTATCAGCGGGGGGGGCTTGGGAGCAGTACTTC; CDR3aa: CASSLSAGGAWEQYF; d_gene: TRBD2; v_gene: TRBV27; j_gene: TRBJ2-7; abundance: once
CDR3nt: TGTGCCATCAGTGAAGATAATGAAAAACTGTTTTTT; CDR3aa: CAISEDNEKLFF; d_gene: -; v_gene: TRBV10-3; j_gene: TRBJ1-4; abundance: few
CDR3nt: TGTGCCAGCAGTTTAGGGGGGGGCGGCCACGAGCAGTACTTC; CDR3aa: CASSLGGGGHEQYF; d_gene: -; v_gene: TRBV28; j_gene: TRBJ2-7; abundance: once
CDR3nt: TGTGCTAGTGGTTTGACGGGACTAGGTATCGATGAGCAGTTCTTC; CDR3aa: CASGLTGLGIDEQFF; d_gene: TRBD2; v_gene: TRBV12-5; j_gene: TRBJ2-1; abundance: -
CDR3nt: TGTGCCAGCAGCTTACTAGCGGTCACAGATACGCAGTATTTT; CDR3aa: CASSLLAVTDTQYF; d_gene: TRBD2; v_gene: TRBV7-2; j_gene: TRBJ2-3; abundance: -
CDR3nt: TGTGCCAGCAGCTTAGCGGGACGTGAGCAGTTCTTC; CDR3aa: CASSLAGREQFF; d_gene: -; v_gene: TRBV7-9; j_gene: TRBJ2-1; abundance: -
CDR3nt: TGTGCCAGCAGCTTAGCAGTGACAGGGGAGGACAATGAGCAGTTCTTC; CDR3aa: CASSLAVTGEDNEQFF; d_gene: TRBD1; v_gene: TRBV7-9; j_gene: TRBJ2-1; abundance: -
CDR3nt: TGTGCCAGCAGCTTAGCAGGCGAGAGCTCCTACGAGCAGTACTTC; CDR3aa: CASSLAGESSYEQYF; d_gene: -; v_gene: TRBV7-9; j_gene: TRBJ2-7; abundance: -
CDR3nt: TGCGCCAGCAGCCCTCGAGGGTGGGCGGGAGGCGGCACCGGGGAGCTGTTTTTT; CDR3aa: CASSPRGWAGGGTGELFF; d_gene: TRBD2; v_gene: TRBV4-3; j_gene: TRBJ2-2; abundance: -
CDR3nt: TGCGCCAGCAGCGCCCCCGGGGGTAATAGCGTCTACGAGCAGTACTTC; CDR3aa: CASSAPGGNSVYEQYF; d_gene: -; v_gene: TRBV5-1; j_gene: TRBJ2-7; abundance: once
CDR3nt: TGTGCCAGCAGCGTTCCCGGGACAGGGATTTATGGCTACACCTTC; CDR3aa: CASSVPGTGIYGYTF; d_gene: TRBD1; v_gene: TRBV9; j_gene: TRBJ1-2; abundance: -
CDR3nt: TGTGCCAGCAGACAGGGGGCAAGTACGGAAAAACTGTTTTTT; CDR3aa: CASRQGASTEKLFF; d_gene: TRBD1; v_gene: TRBV28; j_gene: TRBJ1-4; abundance: once
CDR3nt: TGTGCCAGCAGTCCAATGACAGTCACCAGGGGTTCCGGGGAGCTGTTTTTT; CDR3aa: CASSPMTVTRGSGELFF; d_gene: -; v_gene: TRBV28; j_gene: TRBJ2-2; abundance: -
CDR3nt: TGTGCCAGCAGCTTATTCCGGGGGGCCACCTACGAGCAGTACTTC; CDR3aa: CASSLFRGATYEQYF; d_gene: -; v_gene: TRBV7-8; j_gene: TRBJ2-7; abundance: -
CDR3nt: TGTGCCAGCAGCTCCCCGGAGAAAGGACCATACTACGAGCAGTACTTC; CDR3aa: CASSSPEKGPYYEQYF; d_gene: -; v_gene: TRBV7-9; j_gene: TRBJ2-7; abundance: -
CDR3nt: TGCGCCAGCAGTGAGTCGGAGGGGGTCCAGCCCCAGCATTTT; CDR3aa: CASSESEGVQPQHF; d_gene: -; v_gene: TRBV10-2; j_gene: TRBJ1-5; abundance: -
CDR3nt: TGCAGCTATGGGACTTTTCGGACTGAAGCTTTCTTT; CDR3aa: CSYGTFRTEAFF; d_gene: -; v_gene: TRBV29-1; j_gene: TRBJ1-1; abundance: -
CDR3nt: TGTGCCAGCGCGGACGACAATGAGCAGTTCTTC; CDR3aa: CASADDNEQFF; d_gene: -; v_gene: TRBV6-5; j_gene: TRBJ2-1; abundance: -
CDR3nt: TGTGCCAGCAGTGAAGGAGGAGGACTAGTTGTCAATGAGCAGTTCTTC; CDR3aa: CASSEGGGLVVNEQFF; d_gene: TRBD2; v_gene: TRBV2; j_gene: TRBJ2-1; abundance: -
CDR3nt: TGTGCCAGCATACAGTTGGGAGTATCCTACGAGCAGTACTTC; CDR3aa: CASIQLGVSYEQYF; d_gene: -; v_gene: TRBV28; j_gene: TRBJ2-7; abundance: -
CDR3nt: TGTGCCAGCAGCGTGACTGCTAGCACAGATACGCAGTATTTT; CDR3aa: CASSVTASTDTQYF; d_gene: -; v_gene: TRBV9; j_gene: TRBJ2-3; abundance: -
CDR3nt: TGTGCCAGCAGCGGACAGGGCTCGACCACTGAAGCTTTCTTT; CDR3aa: CASSGQGSTTEAFF; d_gene: TRBD1; v_gene: TRBV27; j_gene: TRBJ1-1; abundance: once
CDR3nt: TGTGCCAGCAGTGAATCTGGCGGGGAGCTGTTTTTT; CDR3aa: CASSESGGELFF; d_gene: -; v_gene: TRBV6-1; j_gene: TRBJ2-2; abundance: few
CDR3nt: TGTGCCAGCAGCTTGGGGCTAGTTTTATACGAGCAGTACTTC; CDR3aa: CASSLGLVLYEQYF; d_gene: -; v_gene: TRBV5-5; j_gene: TRBJ2-7; abundance: -
CDR3nt: TGTGCCATCAGTGGTGACAACACAGATACGCAGTATTTT; CDR3aa: CAISGDNTDTQYF; d_gene: -; v_gene: TRBV10-3; j_gene: TRBJ2-3; abundance: -
CDR3nt: TGTGCCAGCAGCGAAAAACAGGGATGGGATCAGCCCCAGCATTTT; CDR3aa: CASSEKQGWDQPQHF; d_gene: -; v_gene: TRBV13; j_gene: TRBJ1-5; abundance: -